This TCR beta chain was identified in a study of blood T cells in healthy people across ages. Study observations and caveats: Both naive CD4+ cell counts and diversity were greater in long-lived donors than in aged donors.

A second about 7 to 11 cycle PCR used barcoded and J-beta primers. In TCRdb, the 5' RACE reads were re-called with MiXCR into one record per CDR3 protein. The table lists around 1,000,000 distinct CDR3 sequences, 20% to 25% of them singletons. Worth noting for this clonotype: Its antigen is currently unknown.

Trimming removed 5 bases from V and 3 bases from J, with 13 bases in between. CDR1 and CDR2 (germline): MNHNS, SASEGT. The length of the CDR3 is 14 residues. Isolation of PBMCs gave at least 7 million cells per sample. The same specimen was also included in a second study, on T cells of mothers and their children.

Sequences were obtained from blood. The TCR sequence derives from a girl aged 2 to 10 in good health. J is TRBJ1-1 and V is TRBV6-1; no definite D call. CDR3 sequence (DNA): TGTGCCAGCAGTCCGACCATTGGGGACACTGAAGCTTTCTTT. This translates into CASSPTIGDTEAFF.